One TCR beta chain is described in this entry. Its antigen is still unknown. Per-nucleotide qualities are absent, and no much larger clonotype sits a single base away. CDR1 LNHDA and CDR2 SQIVND were looked up in the germline V gene (reference sequence). Including cysteine and phenylalanine, the CDR3 has 13 amino acids. Here the CDR3 DNA is all that survives: 39 bases in frame from base 1. V lost 5 bases and J lost 6 bases, and the count of bases not matched to a germline gene is 2. Genomic DNA was extracted from sorted cells with the QIAGEN DNeasy Blood and Tissue Kit for TCRbeta CDR3 sequencing. High-throughput TCRbeta CDR3 sequencing, including PCR amplification with bias correction and internal controls, was performed commercially through immunoSEQ. The paper's processing steps were these. Unique productive TCRbeta sequences were defined by CDR3 nucleotide sequence where primers matched, and otherwise by CDR3 amino acid sequence together with Vbeta and Jbeta genes. Sorting error was corrected by removing sequences shared between sorted populations at a frequency ratio of 2:1 or less, and the remaining shared sequences were assigned to the higher population. A sequence counted as donor-reactive if, in CFSE-low cells, the sequence had a frequency of at least 0.01% and was expanded at least 5-fold compared with unstimulated cells. Repertoire divergence was quantified by Jensen-Shannon divergence using the top 100 TCRbeta sequences ranked by frequency. For samples with multiple sequencing runs, sorting error was corrected in each run separately before the runs were combined. The table comes from immuneACCESS by way of TCRdb, which keeps in-frame sequences with V and J called. Part of the clones is missing from these tables; in studies checked, under half for an unresolved V gene and the rest for unknown reasons. Clonal size and the V and J genes are those of that table, whereas D and trimming came from the DNA. The sample table shows about 240,000 clones, and about 80% are seen once. The ten largest account for over 0.5% of the sample.

Unstimulated Tregs (CD4+CD25+CD127-), CD4+ non-Tregs (CD4+CD25-), CD4 and CD8 cells were FACS-sorted from thawed PBMCs. Blood from healthy controls was obtained either from healthy volunteers or as purchased buffy coats. Healthy control blood was processed to PBMCs with a Ficoll density gradient and then cryopreserved, whereas patient PBMCs were collected both before and after transplant. This sample stems from a study of Tregs in tolerant kidney transplant recipients (dated by TCRdb to about 2019). Study-wide context: The study applied TCRbeta sequencing to find donor-specific regulatory T cells before combined kidney and bone marrow transplantation and then followed those same cells after transplant. In a few healthy controls, several methods of expanding Tregs specific for an allogeneic donor were compared by TCRbeta repertoire sequencing. What the study reported, not specific to this receptor: Biological reproducibility was not directly addressed, though technical replication error appeared minimal. The most biologically relevant and donor-specific TCRbeta repertoire appeared to be identified by expanding Tregs with activated donor B cells. Because only a small number of patients were included, the study had limitations, and the results will need to be validated in larger populations as well as under other immunosuppression protocols.

The clonotype comes from a human donor in good health. The chain is assembled from TRBV19 and TRBJ1-5, with TRBD1 identical over 9 junction bases. Input material: CD4+ T cells from blood. DNA sequence: TGTGCCAGTAGTGACAGGGGGGTTCAGCCCCAGCATTTT. Protein translation: CASSDRGVQPQHF.